This T cell receptor beta chain originates from a study of T cell responses to AZD1222 COVID-19 vaccine. Regarding the study as a whole: Sampling that yielded the repertoires occurred only after the peak T cell response. Clonal diversity may have been underestimated, and the donors were mostly white British, with more females than males.

Germline loops: CDR1 MRHNA, CDR2 SNTAGT. This CDR3 contains 15 residues. Trimming cost V 0 bases and J 8 bases; bases outside gene matches: 6. This clone has only a few counts. Its antigen is unidentified. Method: immunoSEQ multiplex PCR; TCRdb's copy keeps in-frame clones and lacks some. The sample has around 99,000 clones, approximately 87% seen once; the top ten hold 4% to 5.5%. The clonotype comes from an adult who received the AZD1222 COVID-19 vaccine. Sequencing was performed on peripheral blood, taken 28 days after the second AZD1222 dose. The V call is TRBV6-4, the J call TRBJ2-1; 8 bases line up with TRBD2. The CDR3, as DNA: TGTGCCAGCAGTGACTCGACGGGGGGGCCTGATGAGCAGTTCTTC. This codes for CASSDSTGGPDEQFF.